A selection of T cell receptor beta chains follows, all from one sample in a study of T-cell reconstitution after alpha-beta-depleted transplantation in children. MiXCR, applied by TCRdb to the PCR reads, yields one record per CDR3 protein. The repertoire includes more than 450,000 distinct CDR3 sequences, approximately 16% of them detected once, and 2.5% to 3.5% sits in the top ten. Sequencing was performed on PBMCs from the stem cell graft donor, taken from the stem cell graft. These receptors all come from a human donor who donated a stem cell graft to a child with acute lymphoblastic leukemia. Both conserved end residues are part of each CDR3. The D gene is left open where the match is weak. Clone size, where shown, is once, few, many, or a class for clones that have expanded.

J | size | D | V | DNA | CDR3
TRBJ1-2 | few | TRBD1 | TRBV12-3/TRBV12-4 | TGTGCCAGCAGCCTTCCGGACAGGGGCCCCTATGGCTACACCTTC | CASSLPDRGPYGYTF
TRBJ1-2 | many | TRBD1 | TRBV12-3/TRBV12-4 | TGTGCCAGCAGTGTGGGACAGACCTATGGCTACACCTTC | CASSVGQTYGYTF
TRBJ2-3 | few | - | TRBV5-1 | TGCGCCAGCAGCTCCCCTCCCGGAAAGCCTACAGATACGCAGTATTTT | CASSSPPGKPTDTQYF
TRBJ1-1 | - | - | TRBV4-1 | TGCGCCAGCAGCCAACAGAACATGAACACTGAAGCTTTCTTT | CASSQQNMNTEAFF
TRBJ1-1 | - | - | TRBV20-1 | TGCAGTGCGCGGACCGGACTAAACACTGAAGCTTTCTTT | CSARTGLNTEAFF
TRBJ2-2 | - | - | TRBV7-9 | TGTGCCAGCAGCCCGGTCGCCGGGGAGCTGTTTTTT | CASSPVAGELFF
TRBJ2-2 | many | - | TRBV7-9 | TGTGCCAGCAGTTCGAACACCGGGGAGCTGTTTTTT | CASSSNTGELFF
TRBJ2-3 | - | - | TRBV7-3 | TGTGCCAGCAGCCACCTAACCGGGGCAGGGAGCGCAGATACGCAGTATTTT | CASSHLTGAGSADTQYF
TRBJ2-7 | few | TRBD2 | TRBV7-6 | TGTGCCAGCGGCCCGGGACTAGCGGAATACGAGCAGTACTTC | CASGPGLAEYEQYF
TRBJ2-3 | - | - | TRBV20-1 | TGCAGTGCTAGCTGGGCGGGCAGCACAGATACGCAGTATTTT | CSASWAGSTDTQYF
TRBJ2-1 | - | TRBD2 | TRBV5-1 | TGCGCCAGCAGCTTGGACGCGGGAGAAGAGGGGTTCTTC | CASSLDAGEEGFF
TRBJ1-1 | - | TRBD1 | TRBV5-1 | TGCGCCAGCAGCCTCCGGGACAGGGTAATGAACACTGAAGCTTTCTTT | CASSLRDRVMNTEAFF
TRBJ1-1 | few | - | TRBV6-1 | TGTGCCAGCAGTGACCCAGGGTCTCCGAACACTGAAGCTTTCTTT | CASSDPGSPNTEAFF
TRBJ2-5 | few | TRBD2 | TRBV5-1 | TGCGCCAGCAGCTTTATGGGACTAGCGGGAGTAGAGACCCAGTACTTC | CASSFMGLAGVETQYF
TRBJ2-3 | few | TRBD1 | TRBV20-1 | TGCAGTGCTACCAGGGACAGGGCAGATACGCAGTATTTT | CSATRDRADTQYF
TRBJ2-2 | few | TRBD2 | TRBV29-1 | TGCAGCGTTCTAGCGGGCCTGAACACCGGGGAGCTGTTTTTT | CSVLAGLNTGELFF
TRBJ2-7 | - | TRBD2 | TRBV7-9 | TGTGCCAGCAGCCCCCTAGCGGGAGGGGGGTACGAGCAGTACTTC | CASSPLAGGGYEQYF
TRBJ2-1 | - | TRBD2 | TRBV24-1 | TGTGCCACCAGGGATAGCGGGAGGGTACGTTACAATGAGCAGTTCTTC | CATRDSGRVRYNEQFF
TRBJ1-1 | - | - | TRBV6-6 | TGTGCCAGCAGTTACACGGCGAACACTGAAGCTTTCTTT | CASSYTANTEAFF
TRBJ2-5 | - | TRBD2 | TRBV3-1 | TGTGCCAGCAGCCAAGGAACTAGCGGCCAAGAGACCCAGTACTTC | CASSQGTSGQETQYF
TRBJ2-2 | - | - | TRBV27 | TGTGCCAGCAGTTTATCGATGAGGTACCCCGGGGAGCTGTTTTTT | CASSLSMRYPGELFF
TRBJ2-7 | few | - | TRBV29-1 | TGCAGCGTTCTACGACTAGAAGTATTCTCCGAGCAGTACTTC | CSVLRLEVFSEQYF
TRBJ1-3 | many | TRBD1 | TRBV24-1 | TGTGCCACCAGTGCCTCACAGGGGGCTTCTGGAAACACCATATATTTT | CATSASQGASGNTIYF
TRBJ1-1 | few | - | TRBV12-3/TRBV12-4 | TGTGCCAGCAGTTTTCGACAAACTGAAGCTTTCTTT | CASSFRQTEAFF
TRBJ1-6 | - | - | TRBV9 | TGTGCCAGCAGCGCTCAGCGAGGGGAGTCCCTCCACTTT | CASSAQRGESLHF
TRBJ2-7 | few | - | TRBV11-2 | TGTGCCAGCAGCTTAGACAGGGGCCCTCTTGACGAGCAGTACTTC | CASSLDRGPLDEQYF
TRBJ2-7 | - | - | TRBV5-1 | TGCGCCAGCAGCTTTCAGGGATCCCCCTACGAGCAGTACTTC | CASSFQGSPYEQYF
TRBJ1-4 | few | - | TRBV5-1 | TGCGCCAGCAGCCCCGGGGGGGAGGAGGAAAAACTGTTTTTT | CASSPGGEEEKLFF
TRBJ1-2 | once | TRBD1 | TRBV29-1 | TGCAGCGCGGGACAGATGGGCGGCTACACCTTC | CSAGQMGGYTF
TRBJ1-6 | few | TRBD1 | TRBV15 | TGTGCCACCAGCAGAAATCCTGGACAGGGGCCGGGCGGCACCCTCCACTTT | CATSRNPGQGPGGTLHF
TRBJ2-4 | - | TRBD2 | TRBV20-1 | TGCAGTGCCTTTTTAGCGGGAGGCAAAAACATTCAGTACTTC | CSAFLAGGKNIQYF
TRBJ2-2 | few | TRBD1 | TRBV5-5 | TGTGCCAGCAGCAGCCCCCAAGGACAGGGATACACCGGGGAGCTGTTTTTT | CASSSPQGQGYTGELFF
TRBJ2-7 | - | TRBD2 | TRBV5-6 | TGTGCCAGCAGCTCGCAGACTAGCGGCCTTTACGAGCAGTACTTC | CASSSQTSGLYEQYF
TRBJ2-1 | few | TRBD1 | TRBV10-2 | TGCGCCATCGACCCCGCTGGAAGGGGGCGCGTCTACAATGAGCAGTTCTTC | CAIDPAGRGRVYNEQFF
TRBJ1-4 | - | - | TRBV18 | TGTGCCAGCTCACCACTCCCTAGTAATGAAAAACTGTTTTTT | CASSPLPSNEKLFF
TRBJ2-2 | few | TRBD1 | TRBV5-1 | TGCGCCAGCAGCTTATCGTACCGTACAGGAGAGGGACAGGGGTGGAAACCTGGGGAGCTGTTTTTT | CASSLSYRTGEGQGWKPGELFF
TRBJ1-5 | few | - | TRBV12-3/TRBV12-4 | TGTGCCAGCAGTTCCTACACCGGAGGTCAGCCCCAGCATTTT | CASSSYTGGQPQHF
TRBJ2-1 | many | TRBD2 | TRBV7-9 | TGCGCCAGCAGCCTCGGTAGCGGGAGTTCCTACAATGAGCAGTTCTTC | CASSLGSGSSYNEQFF